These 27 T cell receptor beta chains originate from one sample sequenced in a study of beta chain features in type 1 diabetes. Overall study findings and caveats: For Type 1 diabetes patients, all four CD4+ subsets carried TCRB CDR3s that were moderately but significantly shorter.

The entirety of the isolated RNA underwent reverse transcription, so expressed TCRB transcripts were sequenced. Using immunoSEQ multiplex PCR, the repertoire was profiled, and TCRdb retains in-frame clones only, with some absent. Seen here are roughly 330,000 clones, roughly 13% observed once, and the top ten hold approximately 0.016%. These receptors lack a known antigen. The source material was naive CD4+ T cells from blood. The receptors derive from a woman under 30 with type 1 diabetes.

CDR3 in DNA: TGCAGCGTGAGGGGGACCTACGAGCAGTACTTC. Its translation is CSVRGTYEQYF. The chain links TRBV29-1 to TRBJ2-7, with D possibly being TRBD1 (6 bases). V dropped 6 bases and J dropped 2 bases, with 8 bases sitting between them. The CDR3 contains 11 residues. Looked up from germline, CDR1 is SQVTM and CDR2 is ANQGSEA.

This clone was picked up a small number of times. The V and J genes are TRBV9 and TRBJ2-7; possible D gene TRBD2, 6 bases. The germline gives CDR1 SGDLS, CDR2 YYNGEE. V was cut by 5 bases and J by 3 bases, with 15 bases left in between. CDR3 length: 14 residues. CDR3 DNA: TGTGCCAGCAGTACCGGGACTGGAGGCTACGAGCAGTACTTC. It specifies CASSTGTGGYEQYF.

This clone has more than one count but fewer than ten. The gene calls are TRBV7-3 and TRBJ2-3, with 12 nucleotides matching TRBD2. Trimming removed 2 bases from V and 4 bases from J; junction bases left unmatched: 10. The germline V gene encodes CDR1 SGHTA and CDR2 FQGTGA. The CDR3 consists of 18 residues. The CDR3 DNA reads TGTGCCAGCAGCTTACAGTCGACTAGCGGGAGTGGCCCAGATACGCAGTATTTT. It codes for CASSLQSTSGSGPDTQYF.

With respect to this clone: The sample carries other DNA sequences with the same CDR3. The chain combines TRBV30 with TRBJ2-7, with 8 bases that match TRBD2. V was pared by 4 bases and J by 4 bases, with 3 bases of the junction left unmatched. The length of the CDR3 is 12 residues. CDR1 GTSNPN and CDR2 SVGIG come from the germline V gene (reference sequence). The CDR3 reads CAWTSGPYEQYF. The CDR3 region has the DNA TGTGCCTGGACTAGCGGGCCGTACGAGCAGTACTTC.

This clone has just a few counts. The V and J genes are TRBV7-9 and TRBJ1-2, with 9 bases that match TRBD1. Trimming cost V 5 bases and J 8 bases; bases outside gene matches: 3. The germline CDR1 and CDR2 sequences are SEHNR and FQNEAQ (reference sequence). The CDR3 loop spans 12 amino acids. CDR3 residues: CASSEDRGGYTF. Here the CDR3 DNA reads TGTGCCAGCAGCGAGGACAGGGGCGGCTACACCTTC.

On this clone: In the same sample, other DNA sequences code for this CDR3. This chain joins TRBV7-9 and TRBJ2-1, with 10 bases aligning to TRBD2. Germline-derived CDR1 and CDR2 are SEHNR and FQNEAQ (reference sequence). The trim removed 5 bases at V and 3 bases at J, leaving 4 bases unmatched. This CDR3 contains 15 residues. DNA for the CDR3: TGTGCCAGCAGCCCCGGACTAGCGGTCTACAATGAGCAGTTCTTC. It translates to CASSPGLAVYNEQFF.

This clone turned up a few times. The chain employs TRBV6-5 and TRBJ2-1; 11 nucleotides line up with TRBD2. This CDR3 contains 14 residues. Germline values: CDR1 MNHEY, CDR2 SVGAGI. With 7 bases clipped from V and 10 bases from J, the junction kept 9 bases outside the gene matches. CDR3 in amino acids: CASNSGRAHGEQFF. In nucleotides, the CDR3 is TGTGCCAGCAATAGCGGGAGGGCCCATGGCGAGCAGTTCTTC.

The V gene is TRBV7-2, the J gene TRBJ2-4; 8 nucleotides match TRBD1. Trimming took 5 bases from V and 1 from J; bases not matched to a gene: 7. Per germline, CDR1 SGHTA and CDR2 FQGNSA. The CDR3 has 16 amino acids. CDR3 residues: CASSTRQGIAKNIQYF. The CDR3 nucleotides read TGTGCCAGCAGCACCCGACAGGGGATCGCCAAAAACATTCAGTACTTC.

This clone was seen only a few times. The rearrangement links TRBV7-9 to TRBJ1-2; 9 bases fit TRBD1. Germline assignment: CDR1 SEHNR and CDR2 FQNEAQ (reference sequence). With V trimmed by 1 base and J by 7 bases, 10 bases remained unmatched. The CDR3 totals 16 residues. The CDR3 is CASSLGRDRALSGYTF. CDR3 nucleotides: TGTGCCAGCAGCTTAGGCCGGGACAGGGCCTTGAGTGGCTACACCTTC.

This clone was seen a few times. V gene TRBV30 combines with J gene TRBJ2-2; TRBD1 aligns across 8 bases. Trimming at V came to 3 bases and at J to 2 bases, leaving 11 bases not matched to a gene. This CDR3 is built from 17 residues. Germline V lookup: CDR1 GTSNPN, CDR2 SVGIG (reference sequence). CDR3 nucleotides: TGTGCCTGGAGAAGGGACAGGCTGGCCTCAAACACCGGGGAGCTGTTTTTT. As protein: CAWRRDRLASNTGELFF.

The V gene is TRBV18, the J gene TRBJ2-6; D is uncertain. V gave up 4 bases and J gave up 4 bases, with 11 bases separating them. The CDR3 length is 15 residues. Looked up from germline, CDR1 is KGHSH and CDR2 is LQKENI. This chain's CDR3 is CASSRGGSGANVLTF. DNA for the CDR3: TGTGCCAGCTCACGAGGTGGATCCGGGGCCAACGTCCTGACTTTC.

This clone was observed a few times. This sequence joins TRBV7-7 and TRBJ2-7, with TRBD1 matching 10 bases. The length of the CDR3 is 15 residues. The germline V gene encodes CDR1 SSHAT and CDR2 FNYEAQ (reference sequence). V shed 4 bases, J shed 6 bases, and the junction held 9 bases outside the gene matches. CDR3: CASSSPDRGYGEQYV. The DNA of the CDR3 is TGTGCCAGCAGCTCTCCGGACAGGGGGTATGGCGAGCAGTACGTC.

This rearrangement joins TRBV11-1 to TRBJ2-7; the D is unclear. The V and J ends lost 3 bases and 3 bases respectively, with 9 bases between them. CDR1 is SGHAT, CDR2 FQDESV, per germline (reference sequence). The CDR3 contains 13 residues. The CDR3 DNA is TGTGCCAGCAGCTTCGGATACAGCTACGAGCAGTACTTC. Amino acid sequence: CASSFGYSYEQYF.

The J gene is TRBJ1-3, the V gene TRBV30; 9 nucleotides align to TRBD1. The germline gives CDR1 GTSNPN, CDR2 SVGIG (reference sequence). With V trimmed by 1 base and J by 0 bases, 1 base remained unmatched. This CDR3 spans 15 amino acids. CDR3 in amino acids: CAWSGDRASGNTIYF. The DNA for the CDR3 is TGTGCCTGGAGTGGGGACAGGGCCTCTGGAAACACCATATATTTT.

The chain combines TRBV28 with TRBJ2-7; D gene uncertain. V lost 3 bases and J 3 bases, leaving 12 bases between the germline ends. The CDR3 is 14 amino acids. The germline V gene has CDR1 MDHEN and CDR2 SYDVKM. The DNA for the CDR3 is TGTGCCAGCAGTTTTATGCAGAAATACTACGAGCAGTACTTC. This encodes CASSFMQKYYEQYF.

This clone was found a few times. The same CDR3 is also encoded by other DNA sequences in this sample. CDR3 protein: CASSPYTDTQYF. The CDR3 DNA reads TGTGCCAGCTCACCTTATACAGATACGCAGTATTTT. The chain has TRBV18 and TRBJ2-3; D gene uncertain. Trimming shortened V by 3 bases and J by 3 bases, and 4 bases separated the two germline ends. CDR1 is KGHSH, CDR2 LQKENI, per germline. The CDR3 totals 12 residues.

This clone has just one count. CDR3 nucleotides: TGTGCCAGCAATAAAAACCCCGGGATCCAAGAGACCCAGTACTTC. Translation: CASNKNPGIQETQYF. The chain has TRBV6-1 and TRBJ2-5; D might be TRBD2 (5 bases). The CDR3 contains 15 residues. Trimming removed 7 bases at V and 1 base at J, with 16 bases between. CDR1 and CDR2 from the germline V gene are MNHNS and SASEGT.

CDR3 sequence: CAWSKGLTNYGYTF. The CDR3 DNA reads as TGTGCCTGGAGTAAAGGACTAACTAACTATGGCTACACCTTC. The chain carries TRBV30 and TRBJ1-2; D remains unclear. The CDR3 has 14 residues. Per the germline V gene, CDR1 is GTSNPN and CDR2 is SVGIG (reference sequence). The V and J ends lost 2 bases and 0 bases respectively, with 10 bases between them.

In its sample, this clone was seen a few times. For the CDR3, the DNA is TGCGCCAGCAGCTTAAGAGGGAGCTCGACTAGCGGGGACCTAGGCGAGCAGTACGTC. Protein: CASSLRGSSTSGDLGEQYV. V is TRBV5-1 and J is TRBJ2-7; TRBD2 matches at 11 bases. J was trimmed by 6 bases and V by 2 bases; bases with no gene match: 19. This CDR3 is 19 amino acids long. Germline V gene sequence: CDR1 SGHRS, CDR2 YFSETQ.

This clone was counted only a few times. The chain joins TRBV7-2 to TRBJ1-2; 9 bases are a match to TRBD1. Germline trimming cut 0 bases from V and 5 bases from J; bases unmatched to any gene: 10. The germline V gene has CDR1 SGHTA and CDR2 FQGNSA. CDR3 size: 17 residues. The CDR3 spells CASSLAQGTGGSYGYTF. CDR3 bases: TGTGCCAGCAGCTTAGCGCAAGGAACAGGGGGCTCGTATGGCTACACCTTC.

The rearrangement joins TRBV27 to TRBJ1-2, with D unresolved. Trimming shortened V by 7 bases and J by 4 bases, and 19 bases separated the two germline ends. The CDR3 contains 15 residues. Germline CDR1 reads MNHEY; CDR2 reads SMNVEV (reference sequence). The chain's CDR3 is CASTLNGRALYGYTF. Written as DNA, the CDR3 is TGTGCCAGCACCCTTAACGGGAGGGCCCTCTATGGCTACACCTTC.

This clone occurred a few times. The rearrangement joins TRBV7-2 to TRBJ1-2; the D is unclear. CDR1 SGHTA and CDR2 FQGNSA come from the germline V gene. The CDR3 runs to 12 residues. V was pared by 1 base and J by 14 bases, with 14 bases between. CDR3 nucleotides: TGTGCCAGCAGCTTAGTGCAGGCCCCTAAAACCTTC. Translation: CASSLVQAPKTF.

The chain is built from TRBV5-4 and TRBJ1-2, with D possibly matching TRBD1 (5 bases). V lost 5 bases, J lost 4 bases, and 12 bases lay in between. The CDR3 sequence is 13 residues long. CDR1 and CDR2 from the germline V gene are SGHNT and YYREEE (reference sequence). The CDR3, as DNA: TGTGCCAGCAGGCCTACAGGAGTCTATGGCTACACCTTC. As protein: CASRPTGVYGYTF.

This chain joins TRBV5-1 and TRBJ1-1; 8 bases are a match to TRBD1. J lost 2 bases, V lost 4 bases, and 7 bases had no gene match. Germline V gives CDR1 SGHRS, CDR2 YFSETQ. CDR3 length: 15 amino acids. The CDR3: CASSHIGQGNTEAFF. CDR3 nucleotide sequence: TGCGCCAGCAGCCATATAGGACAGGGAAACACTGAAGCTTTCTTT. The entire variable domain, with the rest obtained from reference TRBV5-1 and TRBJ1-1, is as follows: KAGVTQTPRYLIKTRGQQVTLSCSPISGHRSVSWYQQTPGQGLQFLFEYFSETQRNKGNFPGRFSGRQFSNSRSEMNVSTLELGDSALYLCASSHIGQGNTEAFFGQGTRLTVV.

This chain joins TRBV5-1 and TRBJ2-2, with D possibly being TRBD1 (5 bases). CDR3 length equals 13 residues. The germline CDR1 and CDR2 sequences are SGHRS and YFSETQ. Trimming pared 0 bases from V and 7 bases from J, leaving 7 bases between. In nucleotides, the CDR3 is TGCGCCAGCAGCTTGGGGCAGGGCGGGGAGCTGTTTTTT. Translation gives CASSLGQGGELFF.

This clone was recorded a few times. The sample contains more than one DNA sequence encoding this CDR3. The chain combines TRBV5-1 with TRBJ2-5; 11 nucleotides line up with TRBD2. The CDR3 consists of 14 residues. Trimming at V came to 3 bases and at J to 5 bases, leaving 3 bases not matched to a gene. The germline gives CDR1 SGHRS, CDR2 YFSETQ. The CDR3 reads CASSSGLAVETQYF. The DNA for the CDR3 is TGCGCCAGCAGCTCGGGACTAGCGGTGGAGACCCAGTACTTC.

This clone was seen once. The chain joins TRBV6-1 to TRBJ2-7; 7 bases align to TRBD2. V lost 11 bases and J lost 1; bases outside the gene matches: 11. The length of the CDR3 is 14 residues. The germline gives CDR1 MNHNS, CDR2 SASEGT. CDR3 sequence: CACSGLETSYEQYV. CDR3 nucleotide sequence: TGTGCCTGCTCCGGACTAGAAACATCCTACGAGCAGTACGTC.